This TCR beta chain emerged from a study of blood T cell repertoires in COVID-19. Study-level background: The samples span acute and convalescent COVID-19 from the United States, Italy and Spain.

The germline V and J ends were trimmed by 2 bases and 5 bases, with 4 bases remaining between them. The CDR3 contains 12 residues. In Seattle, patients joined the study during active infection and were tracked longitudinally. In the study's own analysis: By means of reference gene primer amplification, nucleated cell counts were estimated. Only in-frame clones appear in the TCRdb table, and some are missing; sequencing was by immunoSEQ multiplex PCR. V and J calls and clone size are as listed in that table; D and trimming were resolved from the DNA. The table lists 55,000 to 75,000 clones, 80% to 85% of them singletons.

The chain has TRBV12-3 or TRBV12-4 and TRBJ2-4; D unclear. The sequenced material came from peripheral blood. This receptor was identified in a man aged 55 to 70 with COVID-19, enrolled during active disease. CDR3 sequence (DNA): TGTGCCAGCAGTTTACCCGAAAACATTCAGTACTTC. Protein sequence: CASSLPENIQYF.